The 9 T cell receptor beta chains reported below all come from one sample, sequenced in a study of shared clonotypes between healthy human individuals. Sequencing was performed with immunoSEQ multiplex PCR; in TCRdb, only in-frame clones are kept and a portion is missing. Here the sample spans some 2.1 million clones, roughly 96% being singletons. The sequenced sample was naive CD4+ T cells sorted from blood. Subset of the sample: CD45RA+ positively selected. These TCRs come from a man in his late teens or twenties in good health.

V and J are TRBV4-1 and TRBJ1-4; 10 nucleotides line up with TRBD1. The J segment lost 7 bases and the V segment lost 4 bases, leaving 3 bases of the junction unmatched. The CDR3 runs 14 residues. Germline CDR1 reads MGHRA; CDR2 reads YSYEKL. Here the CDR3 DNA reads TGCGCCAGCAGCCGGACAGGGGGTGGTGAAAAACTGTTTTTT. Translating it yields CASSRTGGGEKLFF.

The chain joins TRBV12-5 to TRBJ2-7; D remains ambiguous. Germline-derived CDR1 and CDR2 are LGHNT and FRNRAP. V was cut by 2 bases and J by 2 bases, with 13 bases left in between. The CDR3 is 15 amino acids. This CDR3 reads CASGLPQVPAYEQYF. The CDR3 DNA sequence: TGTGCTAGTGGTTTGCCCCAGGTCCCAGCCTACGAGCAGTACTTC.

This chain joins TRBV29-1 and TRBJ2-5; no clear D gene. The ends were cut back, 2 bases at V and 8 bases at J, with 15 bases in the middle. The CDR3 covers 13 residues. Germline CDR1 SQVTM, CDR2 ANQGSEA. CDR3 loop: CSVETRHARTQYF. The CDR3 nucleotides are TGCAGCGTTGAAACGAGGCACGCACGTACCCAGTACTTC.

The chain is built from TRBV6-4 and TRBJ1-6; possible D gene TRBD1, 6 bases. V was clipped by 3 bases and J by 10 bases, with 10 bases between them. This CDR3 contains 13 residues. Per the germline V gene, CDR1 is MRHNA and CDR2 is SNTAGT. The CDR3, as DNA: TGTGCCAGCAGTGAGGGGGCTCGATCACCCCTCCACTTT. It is translated as CASSEGARSPLHF.

The V call is TRBV12-1, the J call TRBJ1-3. TRBV12-1 represents a pseudogene. CDR3 length equals 13 residues. DNA for the CDR3: TGTGCCAGCAGCTCCGGGCTTGAGTGCACCATATATTTT. This sequence encodes CASSSGLECTIYF.

The J gene is TRBJ1-1, the V gene TRBV7-9; 7 nucleotides line up with TRBD1. The CDR3 runs 15 residues. Trimming removed 3 bases from V and 4 bases from J; junction bases left unmatched: 8. The germline V gene has CDR1 SEHNR and CDR2 FQNEAQ (reference sequence). Here the CDR3 DNA reads TGTGCCAGCAGCTTCGGGACAGCTTATACCACTGAAGCTTTCTTT. Its protein product is CASSFGTAYTTEAFF.

The chain employs TRBV28 and TRBJ1-1, with 7 bases identical to TRBD1. The junction had 6 bases not matched to a gene; V was cut back by 5 bases and J by 3 bases. There are 14 residues in the CDR3. Germline lookup yields CDR1 MDHEN and CDR2 SYDVKM. The CDR3 loop reads CASSTSTGYTEAFF. In nucleotides, the CDR3 is TGTGCCAGCAGTACCTCGACAGGGTACACTGAAGCTTTCTTT. Using reference TRBV28 and TRBJ1-1 for the parts outside the CDR3, the full variable domain is DVKVTQSSRYLVKRTGEKVFLECVQDMDHENMFWYRQDPGLGLRLIYFSYDVKMKEKGDIPEGYSVSREKKERFSLILESASTNQTSMYLCASSTSTGYTEAFFGQGTRLTVV.

This clone came up once. Here the CDR3 reads CSVESQGGEAFF. The CDR3 nucleotides read TGCAGCGTTGAATCACAGGGGGGTGAAGCTTTCTTT. The rearrangement joins TRBV29-1 to TRBJ1-1; 8 bases are a match to TRBD1. Germline-derived CDR1 and CDR2 are SQVTM and ANQGSEA. This CDR3 spans 12 amino acids. Unmatched junction bases numbered 3, after V lost 2 bases and J lost 7 bases.

The gene calls are TRBV4-2 and TRBJ2-5, with 9 nucleotides matching TRBD1. Gene TRBJ2-7 matches the end of the DNA better, so the J call may be wrong. Germline CDR1 is LGHNA and CDR2 is YNFKEQ. The CDR3 covers 16 residues. CDR3 DNA: TGTGCCAGCAGCCAGGCACAGGGGGCAGCATCCTACGAGCAGTACTTC. Amino acids: CASSQAQGAASYEQYF.